This is a list of T cell receptor beta chains from one sample in a study of OX40 agonist ivuxolimab in advanced cancers. The repertoire was sequenced with immunoSEQ multiplex PCR; TCRdb's copy has only in-frame clones and lacks some. Of tens of thousands of clones listed, roughly 84% are singletons. The input for sequencing was CD4+ or CD8+ T cells sorted from blood, taken in a trial of the OX40 agonist ivuxolimab. The origin of the receptors is an adult with an advanced solid tumor such as melanoma, head and neck, liver or kidney cancer. The CDR3 runs from the conserved cysteine through the conserved F or W. The D gene is left open where the match is weak. Rows may omit the clone size; those that give it use once, few, many or a size class.

cdr3_aa	cdr3_nt	j_call	clone_size	v_call	d_call
CASSLEPGLAEQFF	TGCGCCAGCAGCTTGGAACCGGGACTAGCGGAGCAGTTCTTC	TRBJ2-1	-	TRBV5-1	TRBD2
CASSVMAGSGYTF	TGTGCCAGCAGCGTAATGGCAGGTTCGGGCTACACCTTC	TRBJ1-2	once	TRBV9	-
CASSLRDTNTGELFF	TGTGCCAGCAGCTTAAGGGATACGAACACCGGGGAGCTGTTTTTT	TRBJ2-2	-	TRBV11-2	-
CASSLVGSGEKNIQYF	TGTGCCAGCAGCTTAGTCGGATCCGGGGAAAAAAACATTCAGTACTTC	TRBJ2-4	-	TRBV7-8	-
CASSLDRGGTQYF	TGTGCCAGCAGCCTTGACAGGGGGGGGACCCAGTACTTC	TRBJ2-5	-	TRBV5-5	TRBD1
CASTTSGPGPTDTQYF	TGCGCCAGCACAACCAGCGGTCCGGGGCCCACAGATACGCAGTATTTT	TRBJ2-3	-	TRBV5-1	-
CASSLGVSNMDTIYF	TGTGCCAGCAGCTTAGGCGTCTCGAACATGGACACCATATATTTT	TRBJ1-3	once	TRBV11-3	-
CASSYSRDSYTQYF	TGTGCCAGCAGTTACTCGAGGGACTCCTATACGCAGTATTTT	TRBJ2-3	-	TRBV6-5	-
CASSPARGNTEAFF	TGTGCCAGCTCACCGGCCAGGGGGAACACTGAAGCTTTCTTT	TRBJ1-1	-	TRBV18	-
CASSLTGLGGNTEAFF	TGTGCCAGCAGCTTGACAGGACTTGGGGGGAACACTGAAGCTTTCTTT	TRBJ1-1	-	TRBV5-6	-
CASSSPRRGPLNTEAFF	TGTGCCAGCAGCTCCCCCCGGAGAGGACCCTTGAACACTGAAGCTTTCTTT	TRBJ1-1	-	TRBV7-8	-
CASSIGGSGNTIYF	TGTGCCAGCAGTATCGGCGGCTCTGGAAACACCATATATTTT	TRBJ1-3	-	TRBV6-1	-
CATSRDRESQPQHF	TGTGCCACCAGCCGGGACAGGGAAAGTCAGCCCCAGCATTTT	TRBJ1-5	-	TRBV15	TRBD1
CASSPILGGIGEKLFF	TGTGCCAGCAGCCCTATTCTGGGGGGCATCGGTGAAAAACTGTTTTTT	TRBJ1-4	-	TRBV7-9	-
CASSPHYYEQYF	TGTGCCAGCAGCCCACATTACTACGAGCAGTACTTC	TRBJ2-7	-	TRBV5-5	-
CASSFDYVGFGYTF	TGTGCCAGCAGCTTCGACTACGTGGGGTTCGGCTACACCTTC	TRBJ1-2	-	TRBV11-2	-
CASSVAGGWNIEQYF	TGTGCCAGCAGCGTAGCGGGGGGGTGGAACATCGAGCAGTACTTC	TRBJ2-7	-	TRBV9	TRBD2
CSVELRQAVNIQYF	TGCAGCGTTGAATTGAGGCAGGCGGTTAACATTCAGTACTTC	TRBJ2-4	-	TRBV29-1	-
CASSQGQGREYNSPLHF	TGCGCCAGCAGCCAAGGTCAAGGCAGGGAGTATAATTCACCCCTCCACTTT	TRBJ1-6	-	TRBV4-1	-
CASSPGSRDRVQKLFF	TGTGCCAGCAGCCCAGGGTCCCGAGACAGGGTTCAAAAACTGTTTTTT	TRBJ1-4	-	TRBV9	TRBD1
CASSRSPRYEQYF	TGTGCCAGCAGCCGGTCACCCCGGTACGAGCAGTACTTC	TRBJ2-7	few	TRBV6-6	-
CASSLQDRSANNEQFF	TGTGCCAGCAGCCTCCAGGACAGGAGCGCTAACAATGAGCAGTTCTTC	TRBJ2-1	-	TRBV9	TRBD1
CASRQGTSQETQYF	TGTGCCAGTCGACAGGGGACGAGTCAAGAGACCCAGTACTTC	TRBJ2-5	-	TRBV19	TRBD1
CASSLAPDRGDSPLHF	TGCGCCAGCAGCTTGGCCCCGGACAGGGGGGATTCACCCCTCCACTTT	TRBJ1-6	few	TRBV5-1	TRBD1
CASSLHTVSGNTIYF	TGCGCCAGCAGCTTGCATACTGTCTCTGGAAACACCATATATTTT	TRBJ1-3	-	TRBV5-1	-
CAISEGGGAYNEQFF	TGTGCCATCAGTGAAGGCGGGGGGGCCTACAATGAGCAGTTCTTC	TRBJ2-1	-	TRBV10-3	TRBD2
CASSSGTGYEKLFF	TGTGCCAGCAGTTCGGGGACAGGGTATGAAAAACTGTTTTTT	TRBJ1-4	-	TRBV6-6	TRBD1
CASSKHLLGTGLGNTIYF	TGTGCCAGTAGTAAACACCTTCTCGGGACAGGGCTCGGAAACACCATATATTTT	TRBJ1-3	-	TRBV19	TRBD1
CASSLSGTGELFF	TGCGCCAGCAGCTTGTCGGGAACCGGGGAGCTGTTTTTT	TRBJ2-2	-	TRBV5-1	-
CASSSTGTRAYNEQFF	TGTGCCAGCAGCTCGACCGGGACTAGGGCCTACAATGAGCAGTTCTTC	TRBJ2-1	-	TRBV7-2	TRBD2
CASSQGTERDGYTF	TGCGCCAGCAGCCAAGGGACCGAAAGGGATGGCTACACCTTC	TRBJ1-2	once	TRBV4-1	-
CASSISWAETQYF	TGTGCCAGTAGTATTTCGTGGGCGGAGACCCAGTACTTC	TRBJ2-5	-	TRBV19	-
CATGARDIVFF	TGTGCCACTGGCGCCCGGGACATTGTGTTTTTT	TRBJ1-4	few	TRBV7-9	-
CASSQRRGTGGPQETQYF	TGTGCCAGCAGCCAAAGGAGGGGGACAGGGGGGCCCCAAGAGACCCAGTACTTC	TRBJ2-5	-	TRBV4-2	TRBD1
CASSFPNQPQHF	TGTGCCAGCAGTTTTCCCAATCAGCCCCAGCATTTT	TRBJ1-5	once	TRBV6-1	-
CASSLAGGNAEAFF	TGTGCCAGCAGCTTAGCGGGGGGAAACGCTGAAGCTTTCTTT	TRBJ1-1	-	TRBV7-8	-
CASSPLGGTYEQYF	TGTGCCAGCAGCCCACTGGGGGGGACCTACGAGCAGTACTTC	TRBJ2-7	-	TRBV14	TRBD2
CASRRGDYGYTF	TGTGCCAGCCGCAGGGGGGACTATGGCTACACCTTC	TRBJ1-2	-	TRBV6-1	TRBD1
CASSKGTDGGREKLFF	TGTGCCAGCAGCAAAGGGACAGATGGGGGGAGAGAAAAACTGTTTTTT	TRBJ1-4	once	TRBV7-2	TRBD1
CSAGTGSYEQYF	TGCAGCGCTGGGACAGGTTCCTACGAGCAGTACTTC	TRBJ2-7	-	TRBV29-1	TRBD1
CASSFQGSVTGELFF	TGTGCCAGCAGTTTTCAGGGATCGGTCACCGGGGAGCTGTTTTTT	TRBJ2-2	few	TRBV28	-
CASRLSQGSYEQYF	TGTGCCAGCAGGCTTTCACAGGGATCCTACGAGCAGTACTTC	TRBJ2-7	-	TRBV6-5	-
CASSFTGTSQPQHF	TGTGCCAGCAGCTTTACAGGGACTTCCCAGCCCCAGCATTTT	TRBJ1-5	once	TRBV5-5	-
CASSRGGNYGYTF	TGTGCCAGCAGTCGAGGGGGCAACTATGGCTACACCTTC	TRBJ1-2	-	TRBV6-5	TRBD1
CASSPIAGLAALSSYNEQFF	TGCGCCAGCAGCCCGATAGCGGGACTAGCGGCCCTCAGCTCCTACAATGAGCAGTTCTTC	TRBJ2-1	-	TRBV5-1	TRBD2
CASSLGVIAGGGQETQYF	TGTGCCAGCAGCTTAGGGGTTATAGCGGGGGGAGGCCAAGAGACCCAGTACTTC	TRBJ2-5	-	TRBV7-6	TRBD2
CASSPQGESGYTF	TGCGCCAGCAGTCCCCAGGGTGAGAGTGGCTACACCTTC	TRBJ1-2	-	TRBV10-2	-
CSAGIGETQYF	TGCAGTGCTGGGATAGGAGAGACCCAGTACTTC	TRBJ2-5	-	TRBV20-1	-
CASSNQGGLSSPLHF	TGTGCCAGCAGCAATCAGGGCGGGCTATCTTCACCCCTCCACTTT	TRBJ1-6	-	TRBV21-1	-
CASRTGDPGLQQYF	TGTGCCAGCAGGACCGGAGACCCAGGGTTGCAGCAGTACTTC	TRBJ2-7	-	TRBV6-1	-